The clone carrying this T cell receptor beta chain was observed a handful of times. Its specificity is not known. The gene names here belong to mouse. The read finishes 1 residue shy of the CDR3 end, and the germline J gene is used to complete it. Data came from immunoSEQ multiplex PCR; TCRdb stores just in-frame clones and leaves some out. In the table there are 45,000 to 50,000 clones, approximately 73% of which are singletons. This sample was taken from a study of tissue T cells after allogeneic stem cell transplantation. Regarding the study as a whole: Few T cell clones were shared across patients, but motif clusters showed tissue-specific shared signatures. Anatomically similar tissues had similar TCR repertoires within each patient. Blood and spleen captured only part of the tissue TCR repertoire.

Germline V CDR1 and CDR2: SNHLY, FYNGKV (reference sequence). The CDR3 is 12 amino acids. The V end was cut by 1 base, the J end by 4 bases, with 5 bases between. The chain links TRBV3 to TRBJ2-7, with D hard to call. The source is a pool of C57BL/6 mice in good health. The specimen was sorted cells pooled from one or two spleens. The covered CDR3 bases are TGTGCCAGCAGCTTAGTGCAGTATGAACAGTAC. This codes for CASSLVQYEQY. The whole CDR3 region reads CASSLVQYEQYF.